What follows are 17 T cell receptor beta chains derived from one specimen sequenced in a study of blood T cell repertoires in COVID-19. Using immunoSEQ multiplex PCR, the repertoire was profiled, and TCRdb retains in-frame clones only, with some absent. Of 300,000 to 400,000 clones in the sample, over 80% were seen once. Sequencing input: PBMCs or T cells enriched from blood (not recorded which). These receptors all stem from a man aged 25 to 40 who had recovered from COVID-19.

The chain has TRBV2 and TRBJ2-3; D not certain. Germline V gene sequence: CDR1 SNHLY, CDR2 FYNNEI. V was clipped by 4 bases and J by 1 base, with 15 bases between them. This CDR3 has 16 amino acids. CDR3 sequence (DNA): TGTGCCAGCAGTGGGGTGGTAGGCGGTGGCACAGATACGCAGTATTTT. Its protein product is CASSGVVGGGTDTQYF.

This clone has just a few counts. The same CDR3 arises from other DNA sequences in this sample as well. This sequence joins TRBV2 and TRBJ1-5, with unresolved D. Looked up from germline, CDR1 is SNHLY and CDR2 is FYNNEI. The CDR3 is 12 amino acids. Trimming shortened V by 6 bases and J by 0 bases, and 3 bases separated the two germline ends. CDR3 in amino acids: CASRYSNQPQHF. CDR3 bases: TGTGCCAGCAGATATAGCAATCAGCCCCAGCATTTT.

This chain joins TRBV7-2 and TRBJ1-3, with TRBD1 identical over 8 bases. Germline assignment: CDR1 SGHTA and CDR2 FQGNSA. The ends lost 1 base at V and 6 bases at J; junction bases unmatched: 5. CDR3 length equals 15 residues. CDR3 DNA: TGTGCCAGCAGCTTAGGGACAGGGTTTTTAAACACCATATATTTT. Amino acids: CASSLGTGFLNTIYF. Using reference TRBV7-2 and TRBJ1-3 for the parts outside the CDR3, the full variable domain is GAGVSQSPSNKVTEKGKDVELRCDPISGHTALYWYRQSLGQGLEFLIYFQGNSAPDKSGLPSDRFSAERTGGSVSTLTIQRTQQEDSAVYLCASSLGTGFLNTIYFGEGSWLTVV.

This rearrangement joins TRBV11-2 to TRBJ2-1; TRBD2 aligns across 10 bases. The CDR3 spans 18 residues. Germline V gene lookup returns CDR1 SGHAT and CDR2 FQNNGV. With V trimmed by 2 bases and J by 4 bases, 11 bases remained unmatched. The CDR3 region is CASSLRSSGGAWYNEQFF. Written as DNA, the CDR3 is TGTGCCAGCAGCTTAAGATCGAGCGGGGGGGCCTGGTACAATGAGCAGTTCTTC.

This clone has only one observation. This sequence joins TRBV6-5 and TRBJ1-5; TRBD1 matches at 7 bases. The CDR3 sequence is 14 residues long. The germline V gene has CDR1 MNHEY and CDR2 SVGAGI. V trimming: 6 bases; J trimming: 0 bases; junction bases outside the gene matches: 2. CDR3 loop: CASRTGISNQPQHF. In DNA form, the CDR3 reads TGTGCCAGCAGGACAGGGATTAGCAATCAGCCCCAGCATTTT.

The chain has TRBV3-1 (or the pseudogene TRBV3-2) and TRBJ1-3, with TRBD1 as a possible D gene (5 bases). The CDR3 consists of 16 residues. V shed 5 bases and J shed 0 bases, with 14 bases lying between them. In germline, CDR1 is LGHDT, CDR2 YNNKEL (reference sequence). In DNA, the CDR3 is TGTGCCAGCAGCTTACACGACGGGGGCTCTGGAAACACCATATATTTT. Protein product: CASSLHDGGSGNTIYF.

The rearrangement joins TRBV6-4 to TRBJ2-1; 12 bases align to TRBD2. V was pared by 4 bases and J by 0 bases, with 10 bases of the junction left unmatched. Germline CDR1 is MRHNA and CDR2 is SNTAGT. The CDR3 spans 19 residues. This chain's CDR3 is CASSVLPGLAGSSYNEQFF. The CDR3 coding sequence is TGTGCCAGCAGTGTACTACCGGGACTAGCGGGTAGCTCCTACAATGAGCAGTTCTTC.

This rearrangement joins TRBV11-2 to TRBJ1-6; maybe TRBD1 (5 bases). Germline CDR1 is SGHAT and CDR2 is FQNNGV. Trimming took 0 bases from V and 9 from J, leaving 15 bases between them. This CDR3 contains 16 residues. CDR3 bases: TGTGCCAGCAGCTTAGAATTTGTGGCAGGGTTTTCACCCCTCCACTTT. It yields the protein CASSLEFVAGFSPLHF.

This clone has more than one count but fewer than ten. This chain joins TRBV3-1 (or the pseudogene TRBV3-2) and TRBJ2-2; 7 bases are a match to TRBD1. The CDR3 loop spans 15 amino acids. Trimming removed 0 bases from V and 7 bases from J; junction bases left unmatched: 5. Per germline, CDR1 LGHDT and CDR2 YNNKEL (reference sequence). The CDR3 spells CASSQERGLGGELFF. The CDR3, as DNA: TGTGCCAGCAGCCAAGAAAGGGGGCTCGGCGGGGAGCTGTTTTTT.

The chain uses TRBV24-1 and TRBJ2-5, with D perhaps TRBD1 (8 bases). Trimming pared 3 bases from V and 5 bases from J, leaving 15 bases between. The CDR3 covers 15 residues. Germline V gene sequence: CDR1 KGHDR, CDR2 SFDVKD. The CDR3 nucleotides read TGTGCCACCAGTGATAACGGACAGGGAGGGGAGACCCAGTACTTC. Its translation is CATSDNGQGGETQYF.

The chain employs TRBV24-1 and TRBJ2-1; 11 nucleotides match TRBD1. The CDR3 is made up of 15 amino acids. The germline V gene encodes CDR1 KGHDR and CDR2 SFDVKD. Losses at the gene ends were 5 bases for V and 5 bases for J; bases not matched to a gene: 4. The CDR3 DNA sequence: TGTGCCACCAGTGTCTTGGGACAGGGGGACAATGAGCAGTTCTTC. Residues: CATSVLGQGDNEQFF.

This clone came up a few times. This chain links TRBV6-6 with TRBJ1-5; D gene uncertain. Germline CDR1 reads MNHNY; CDR2 reads SVGAGI (reference sequence). The CDR3 is 15 residues long. Between the trimmed V and J ends, which lost 2 bases and 4 bases, there was a span of 12 bases. The DNA for the CDR3 is TGTGCCAGCAGTTACGTTTTGGCAGGAAATCAGCCCCAGCATTTT. Protein product: CASSYVLAGNQPQHF.

The chain joins TRBV11-2 to TRBJ1-2, with D hard to call. This CDR3 spans 14 amino acids. Germline values: CDR1 SGHAT, CDR2 FQNNGV. Trimming pared 2 bases from V and 13 bases from J, leaving 20 bases between. The CDR3 DNA follows: TGTGCCAGCAGCTTAAGCCCCATTTTCCGTGACTGCACCTTC. This gives the protein CASSLSPIFRDCTF.

The chain recombines TRBV18 with TRBJ1-2, with unresolved D. Germline CDR1 and CDR2: KGHSH and LQKENI. There are 13 residues in the CDR3. Trimming removed 2 bases at V and 3 bases at J, with 7 bases between. The DNA of the CDR3 is TGTGCCAGCTCACCATCCGAGGACTATGGCTACACCTTC. Its translation is CASSPSEDYGYTF.

The gene calls are TRBV3-1 (or the pseudogene TRBV3-2) and TRBJ1-3, with TRBD1 matching over 8 bases. The germline V gene has CDR1 LGHDT and CDR2 YNNKEL (reference sequence). The CDR3 covers 15 residues. V lost 4 bases, J lost 0 bases, and 2 bases stayed unmatched. The CDR3 sequence is CASSRGQASGNTIYF. The CDR3, as DNA: TGTGCCAGCAGCCGGGGACAGGCCTCTGGAAACACCATATATTTT.

This sequence joins TRBV18 and TRBJ1-3; TRBD1 aligns across 7 bases. The CDR3 spans 15 residues. With V trimmed by 4 bases and J by 0 bases, 3 bases remained unmatched. Per the germline V gene, CDR1 is KGHSH and CDR2 is LQKENI. The CDR3 sequence is CASSRGQVSGNTIYF. In DNA form, the CDR3 reads TGTGCCAGCTCACGCGGACAGGTCTCTGGAAACACCATATATTTT.

This rearrangement joins TRBV24-1 to TRBJ2-1; 13 bases fit TRBD2. This CDR3 comprises 14 residues. V gave up 5 bases and J gave up 11 bases; unmatched junction bases: 5. CDR1 is KGHDR, CDR2 SFDVKD, per germline. CDR3 loop: CATSGSGLAGKQFF. The CDR3 DNA reads as TGTGCCACCAGTGGATCGGGACTAGCGGGGAAGCAGTTCTTC.